These T cell receptor beta chains were read from a single sample in a study of cytomegalovirus exposure and HLA in healthy donors. Libraries were prepared by immunoSEQ multiplex PCR; TCRdb keeps only in-frame clonotypes and omits some of them. The table has 110,000 or so clones, 65% to 85% seen once; the top ten hold roughly 3%. The material sequenced was PBMCs. The receptor source for this set is a woman in her forties in good health and CMV-seropositive. Both conserved end residues are part of each CDR3. D genes are given only for firm matches. Size values are once, few and many counts, or a class for expanded clones, and some rows have none.

>.|.|TRBV7-9|TRBJ1-5
TGTGCCAGCAGCGGAGATAGCAATCAGCCCCAGCATTTT
CASSGDSNQPQHF
>.|.|TRBV6-5|TRBJ1-1
TGTGCCAGCAGTTACTGGGGCGGATTGGGCACTGAAGCTTTCTTT
CASSYWGGLGTEAFF
>TRBD1|.|TRBV5-1|TRBJ2-1
TGCGCCAGCAGCCCGGGACAGAACTACAATGAGCAGTTCTTC
CASSPGQNYNEQFF
>.|.|TRBV18|TRBJ2-1
TGTGCCAGCTCACCACCCTCAGATTACAATGAGCAGTTCTTC
CASSPPSDYNEQFF
>.|once|TRBV27|TRBJ2-7
TGTGCCAGCAGTCTAGGACACAACTACGAGCAGTACTTC
CASSLGHNYEQYF
>.|.|TRBV4-3|TRBJ2-2
TGCGCCAGCAGCCGGGGGGACGGATCGAACACCGGGGAGCTGTTTTTT
CASSRGDGSNTGELFF
>TRBD2|.|TRBV4-1|TRBJ2-1
TGCGCCAGCAGCCAAGTTCTCAAGCGGGAGGGCCAGAATGAGCAGTTCTTC
CASSQVLKREGQNEQFF
>.|.|TRBV6-1|TRBJ2-7
TGTGCCAGCAGTTCCCTTAACTACGAGCAGTACTTC
CASSSLNYEQYF
>.|.|TRBV27|TRBJ1-5
TGTGCCAGCATGCATGGGGCCAATCAGCCCCAGCATTTT
CASMHGANQPQHF
>TRBD2|.|TRBV30|TRBJ2-5
TGTGCCTGGAGTGGGACTAGGGGAGGCGAGACCCAGTACTTC
CAWSGTRGGETQYF
>TRBD1|once|TRBV6-5|TRBJ1-1
TGTGCCAGCAGTTACTCGTCCGGACAGGGTCCAGCTTTCTTT
CASSYSSGQGPAFF
>.|.|TRBV4-3|TRBJ2-1
TGCGCCAGCAGCCAAGACAATTTTTCTAGTCTGGATGAGCAGTTCTTC
CASSQDNFSSLDEQFF
>.|.|TRBV15|TRBJ1-4
TGTGCCACCAGCAGTAGAGGGTATGAAAAACTGTTTTTT
CATSSRGYEKLFF
>.|.|TRBV7-6|TRBJ1-5
TGTGCCAGCAGCTTAGCGAGGGGGTTTCAGCCCCAGCATTTT
CASSLARGFQPQHF
>TRBD1|.|TRBV9|TRBJ1-2
TGTGCCAGCAGCGTGGGGACAGACGCTTATGGCTACACCTTC
CASSVGTDAYGYTF
>.|few|TRBV30|TRBJ1-6
TGTGCCTGGAGTGTCCAGGGGAATTCACCCCTCCACTTT
CAWSVQGNSPLHF
>TRBD1|.|TRBV27|TRBJ1-1
TGTGCCAGCAGTTCCAGGGGGCTTCCCACTGAAGCTTTCTTT
CASSSRGLPTEAFF
>.|.|TRBV7-6|TRBJ1-1
TGTGCCAGCGGGGCCTGGGACATGAACACTGAAGCTTTCTTT
CASGAWDMNTEAFF
>TRBD2|.|TRBV11-3|TRBJ2-7
TGTGCCAGCAGCTTCTGGACTAGCGGTGGCTGCGAGCAGTACTTC
CASSFWTSGGCEQYF
>.|.|TRBV19|TRBJ1-2
TGTGCCAGCCAAGACTGGACTAACTATGGCTACACCTTC
CASQDWTNYGYTF
>.|few|TRBV30|TRBJ1-4
TGTGCCTGGAGCGGACTCAAGGAAAAACTGTTTTTT
CAWSGLKEKLFF
>.|few|TRBV2|TRBJ2-2
TGTGCCAGCAGCGTCGGGTCGAACACCGGGGAGCTGTTTTTT
CASSVGSNTGELFF
>TRBD2|.|TRBV7-2|TRBJ2-3
TGTGCCAGCAGCTTAGTGTGGGCGGGAGCGAGCACAGATACGCAGTATTTT
CASSLVWAGASTDTQYF
>TRBD1|once|TRBV12-5|TRBJ1-2
TGTGCTAGTGGTTTGGTTGGGACAGGGGGATCCGACTATGGCTACACCTTC
CASGLVGTGGSDYGYTF
>.|.|TRBV30|TRBJ2-7
TGTGCCTGGACCGAGGGGGTCTCCTACGAGCAGTACTTC
CAWTEGVSYEQYF
>.|few|TRBV4-1|TRBJ2-1
TGCGCCAGCACCCAGACAGGATTAACCTACAATGAGCAGTTCTTC
CASTQTGLTYNEQFF
>TRBD2|.|TRBV4-3|TRBJ2-1
TGCGCCAGCAGCCAAGGGCCAGCGGGATTAAATGAGCAGTTCTTC
CASSQGPAGLNEQFF
>.|.|TRBV28|TRBJ1-1
TGTGCCAGCAGTTTGATAGCAATTACTGAAGCTTTCTTT
CASSLIAITEAFF
>TRBD2|.|TRBV6-4|TRBJ2-3
TGTGCCAGCAGTGACTCTTACGGGGGGTCCACAGATACGCAGTATTTT
CASSDSYGGSTDTQYF
>.|.|TRBV30|TRBJ2-7
TGTGCCTGGAGCGCCGGACTCTACGAGCAGTACTTC
CAWSAGLYEQYF
>.|few|TRBV9|TRBJ1-4
TGTGCCAGCAGCGTATCGGCGGCTGGGGGGGAAAAACTGTTTTTT
CASSVSAAGGEKLFF
>.|.|TRBV7-2|TRBJ2-7
TGTGCCAGCAGCTCCTCGAGAGTCGAGCAGTACTTC
CASSSSRVEQYF
>.|.|TRBV18|TRBJ1-6
TGTGCCAGCTCATCACAGGACAGTTCAAGCTCCTATAATTCACCCCTCCACTTT
CASSSQDSSSSYNSPLHF
>.|once|TRBV12-5|TRBJ1-1
TGTGCTAGTGGTTCCTTCCGGGCAGGGGCTACCCGTCTCCACACTGAAGCTTTCTTT
CASGSFRAGATRLHTEAFF
>TRBD1|.|TRBV28|TRBJ1-5
TGTGCCAGCAGTCCGCAACAGGGGTTGTTCAATCAGCCCCAGCATTTT
CASSPQQGLFNQPQHF
>.|.|TRBV28|TRBJ2-3
TGTGCCAGCAGTTTATCAATGAAAGGGGCAGATACGCAGTATTTT
CASSLSMKGADTQYF
>.|.|TRBV7-3|TRBJ2-1
TGTGCCAGCAGCTCCTACTACAATGAGCAGTTCTTC
CASSSYYNEQFF
>.|.|TRBV14|TRBJ2-1
TGTGCCAGCAGCAGACAGCGCTACAATGAGCAGTTCTTC
CASSRQRYNEQFF
>.|.|TRBV29-1|TRBJ2-3
TGCAGCGTGGAACGAACGGGGAATACGCAGTATTTT
CSVERTGNTQYF
>TRBD1|.|TRBV9|TRBJ1-2
TGTGCCAGCAGCGCGTCCGGGACAGCTAACTATGGCTACACCTTC
CASSASGTANYGYTF
>.|.|TRBV6-6|TRBJ2-5
TGTGCCAGCAGTCCAGAGACAGGACGGGAGACCCAGTACTTC
CASSPETGRETQYF
>TRBD1|.|TRBV18|TRBJ1-3
TGTGCCAGCTCACTTGGGACAGGGGGCTCTGGAAACACCATATATTTT
CASSLGTGGSGNTIYF
>.|.|TRBV4-2|TRBJ1-1
TGTGCCAGCAGCCAGGGTAGGGGCACTGAAGCTTTCTTT
CASSQGRGTEAFF
>TRBD2|.|TRBV2|TRBJ2-1
TGTGCCAGCAGACCACTAGCGGGAGGTCACAATGAGCAGTTCTTC
CASRPLAGGHNEQFF
>TRBD1|.|TRBV6-5|TRBJ2-3
TGTGCCAGCAGTTACTCGGGACAGAGCACAGATACGCAGTATTTT
CASSYSGQSTDTQYF
>TRBD1|.|TRBV9|TRBJ1-1
TGTGCCAGCAGCGGGTCAGACAGGGGCGGCACTGAAGCTTTCTTT
CASSGSDRGGTEAFF
>.|.|TRBV19|TRBJ1-5
TGTGCCAGTAGTATCCTTCCCCAGCATTTT
CASSILPQHF
>TRBD1|.|TRBV6-6|TRBJ2-7
TGTGCCAGCAGCTGGACAGGGGTCGAGCAGTACTTC
CASSWTGVEQYF
>TRBD1|once|TRBV7-9|TRBJ2-1
TGTGCCAGCAGCCACCGGACAGGGCGAGAAGCCTACAATGAGCAGTTCTTC
CASSHRTGREAYNEQFF
>.|.|TRBV10-3|TRBJ2-5
TGTGCCATCAGTGAGACCGGGATCAAACAAGAGACCCAGTACTTC
CAISETGIKQETQYF
>.|few|TRBV28|TRBJ1-5
TGTGCCAGCAGCCCCGCTGAAAGAGATCAGCCCCAGCATTTT
CASSPAERDQPQHF
>.|.|TRBV19|TRBJ1-5
TGTGCCAGTAGTATAAGTAGGGGCGATAGCAATCAGCCCCAGCATTTT
CASSISRGDSNQPQHF
>TRBD2|.|TRBV28|TRBJ2-7
TGTGCCAGCAGTTTACCGCAGGCGGGGGGTCGCGAGCAGTACTTC
CASSLPQAGGREQYF
>.|.|TRBV28|TRBJ2-2
TGTGCCAGCAGTTTAATCGGAACGGGCGGGGAGCTGTTTTTT
CASSLIGTGGELFF
>.|once|TRBV5-6|TRBJ1-1
TGTGCCAGCAGCTTGAACAGGGAAGGGGCTGAAGCTTTCTTT
CASSLNREGAEAFF
>TRBD2|.|TRBV30|TRBJ2-1
TGTGCCTGGAGGGGGGGGAATTACAATGAGCAGTTCTTC
CAWRGGNYNEQFF
>.|once|TRBV29-1|TRBJ2-2
TGCAGCGTTGAGAGGGAGTTCACCGGGGAGCTGTTTTTT
CSVEREFTGELFF